The 14 T cell receptor beta chains presented below share a single source sample, sequenced in a study of T cell responses to AZD1222 COVID-19 vaccine. Assay used: immunoSEQ multiplex PCR; TCRdb lists only in-frame clones, some missing. The repertoire holds more than 85,000 clones, about 87% seen once, with 4% to 5.5% in the top ten. The sample here was peripheral blood, taken 28 days after the second AZD1222 dose. The receptors shown here come from an adult who received the AZD1222 COVID-19 vaccine.

The V and J genes are TRBV29-1 and TRBJ2-7; TRBD1 aligns across 10 bases. This CDR3 is built from 12 residues. V shed 4 bases, J shed 4 bases, and the junction held 1 base outside the gene matches. From germline, CDR1 is SQVTM and CDR2 ANQGSEA. CDR3 coding DNA: TGCAGCGTTGGACAGGGGGCTTACGAGCAGTACTTC. Its protein is CSVGQGAYEQYF.

This chain joins TRBV24-1 and TRBJ2-1; a possible D gene is TRBD2 (6 bases). Trimming shortened V by 3 bases and J by 0 bases, and 14 bases separated the two germline ends. Germline values: CDR1 KGHDR, CDR2 SFDVKD. This CDR3 comprises 17 residues. CDR3 coding DNA: TGTGCCACCAGTGATCCGGGGACTTCCAGCTCCTACAATGAGCAGTTCTTC. This sequence encodes CATSDPGTSSSYNEQFF.

This clone was observed once. This chain uses TRBV3-1 (or the pseudogene TRBV3-2) with TRBJ1-2; possible D gene TRBD1, 6 bases. CDR1 and CDR2 from the germline V gene are LGHDT and YNNKEL (reference sequence). With 4 bases removed from V and 4 bases from J, the gap between germline ends came to 10 bases. This CDR3 has 13 amino acids. CDR3 residues: CASSLKDSYGYTF. The CDR3, as DNA: TGTGCCAGCAGCCTGAAGGACAGCTATGGCTACACCTTC.

This chain links TRBV7-2 with TRBJ1-2; D is uncertain. From germline, CDR1 is SGHTA and CDR2 FQGNSA. This CDR3 region has 15 residues. Trimming removed 3 bases from V and 2 bases from J, with 13 bases in between. The CDR3 sequence: CASSFRGRRNYGYTF. The CDR3 bases are TGTGCCAGCAGCTTTCGAGGCAGGAGGAACTATGGCTACACCTTC. Looking up the rest from reference TRBV7-2 and TRBJ1-2 gives the full variable domain: GAGVSQSPSNKVTEKGKDVELRCDPISGHTALYWYRQSLGQGLEFLIYFQGNSAPDKSGLPSDRFSAERTGGSVSTLTIQRTQQEDSAVYLCASSFRGRRNYGYTFGSGTRLTVV.

This clone was recorded a few times. The chain links TRBV6-4 to TRBJ2-2; 12 bases agree with TRBD1. Losses at the gene ends were 8 bases for V and 8 bases for J; bases not matched to a gene: 9. This CDR3 has 15 residues. The germline CDR1 and CDR2 sequences are MRHNA and SNTAGT. The CDR3 nucleotides read TGTGCCAGCGCTCCGGGACAGGGGGCTGGAGGGGAGCTGTTTTTT. It translates to CASAPGQGAGGELFF.

The rearrangement links TRBV4-1 to TRBJ2-7; TRBD1 matches at 9 bases. The CDR3 is 16 amino acids. The ends lost 1 base at V and 3 bases at J; junction bases unmatched: 7. Germline CDR1 MGHRA, CDR2 YSYEKL. Here the CDR3 DNA reads TGCGCCAGCAGCCAAGGGTCCGGGACAGGGCGCTACGAGCAGTACTTC. Protein product: CASSQGSGTGRYEQYF.

The rearrangement links TRBV7-2 to TRBJ2-1; 8 positions match TRBD1. CDR3 size: 15 residues. V lost 5 bases and J lost 0; bases outside the gene matches: 3. The germline CDR1 and CDR2 sequences are SGHTA and FQGNSA. CDR3 sequence reads: CASSLTGGSYNEQFF. CDR3 nucleotide sequence: TGTGCCAGCAGCCTCACAGGGGGCTCCTACAATGAGCAGTTCTTC.

The gene calls are TRBV28 and TRBJ2-7; D call uncertain. Germline V gene data show CDR1 as MDHEN and CDR2 as SYDVKM. Trimming took 6 bases from V and 2 from J, leaving 20 bases between them. The CDR3 sequence is 16 residues long. The CDR3 nucleotides are TGTGCCAGCAGCCATAACCCCTCCGGCTTAGCCTACGAGCAGTACTTC. This encodes CASSHNPSGLAYEQYF.

This clone was seen just once. This rearrangement joins TRBV20-1 to TRBJ2-4; D possibly corresponds to TRBD2 (5 bases). Looked up from germline, CDR1 is DFQATT and CDR2 is SNEGSKA (reference sequence). CDR3 length: 13 amino acids. The V and J ends lost 3 bases and 0 bases respectively, with 6 bases between them. In nucleotides, the CDR3 is TGCAGTGCTAGTCGGGAAGCCAAAAACATTCAGTACTTC. The encoded protein is CSASREAKNIQYF.

The chain has TRBV7-2 and TRBJ2-5; 8 positions match TRBD2. Trimming took 3 bases from V and 4 from J; bases not matched to a gene: 10. The CDR3 totals 16 residues. CDR1 is SGHTA, CDR2 FQGNSA, per germline. The CDR3, as DNA: TGTGCCAGCAGCTTTGGTGGGACTAGGATGAGAGAGACCCAGTACTTC. Protein product: CASSFGGTRMRETQYF. Full variable domain (rest looked up from reference TRBV7-2 and TRBJ2-5): GAGVSQSPSNKVTEKGKDVELRCDPISGHTALYWYRQSLGQGLEFLIYFQGNSAPDKSGLPSDRFSAERTGGSVSTLTIQRTQQEDSAVYLCASSFGGTRMRETQYFGPGTRLLVL.

V is TRBV7-2 and J is TRBJ1-3; tentatively, D is TRBD1 (6 bases). CDR1 SGHTA and CDR2 FQGNSA come from the germline V gene. Deletions cut 3 bases from V and 4 bases from J, with 7 bases between. There are 13 residues in the CDR3. CDR3 coding DNA: TGTGCCAGCAGCTTGGGGGCAGGAAACACCATATATTTT. Residues: CASSLGAGNTIYF.

The chain links TRBV5-1 to TRBJ2-2, with unresolved D. Trimming removed 0 bases from V and 3 bases from J, with 6 bases in between. Germline CDR1 is SGHRS and CDR2 is YFSETQ. This CDR3 comprises 14 residues. The CDR3 here is CASSLDIYTGELFF. The CDR3 bases are TGCGCCAGCAGCTTGGACATATACACCGGGGAGCTGTTTTTT.

This clone is a singleton in its sample. This chain joins TRBV4-3 and TRBJ2-1; 8 bases agree with TRBD2. Germline CDR1 and CDR2: LGHNA and YSLEER. This CDR3 is built from 14 residues. Losses at the gene ends were 1 base for V and 6 bases for J; bases not matched to a gene: 2. In DNA form, the CDR3 reads TGCGCCAGCAGCCAAGCGGGGGGGCTCAATGAGCAGTTCTTC. This sequence encodes CASSQAGGLNEQFF.

V usage is TRBV29-1 and J usage is TRBJ2-5; possible D gene TRBD2, 6 bases. V lost 7 bases and J 2 bases, leaving 11 bases between the germline ends. This CDR3 region has 12 residues. From germline, CDR1 is SQVTM and CDR2 ANQGSEA. CDR3 in DNA: TGCAGCGGCGGGGACCTACAAGAGACCCAGTACTTC. Its protein product is CSGGDLQETQYF.